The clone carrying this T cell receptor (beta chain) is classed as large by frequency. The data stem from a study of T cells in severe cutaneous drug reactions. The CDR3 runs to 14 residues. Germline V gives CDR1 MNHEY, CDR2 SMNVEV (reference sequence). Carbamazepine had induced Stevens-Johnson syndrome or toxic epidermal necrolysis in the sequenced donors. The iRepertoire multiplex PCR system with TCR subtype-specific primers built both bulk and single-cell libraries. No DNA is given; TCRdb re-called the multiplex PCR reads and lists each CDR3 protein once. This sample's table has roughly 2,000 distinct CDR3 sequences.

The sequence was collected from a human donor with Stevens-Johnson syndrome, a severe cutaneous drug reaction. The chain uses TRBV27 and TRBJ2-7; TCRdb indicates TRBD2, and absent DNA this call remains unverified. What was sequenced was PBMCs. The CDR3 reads CASSAGLNDLEQYF.